Each of the 29 T cell receptor beta chains below was sequenced from the same sample in a study of T cell responses to AZD1222 COVID-19 vaccine. TCRdb's copy holds only in-frame clones and misses some; the assay was immunoSEQ multiplex PCR. The sample has 96,000 or so clones; 70% to 90% are singletons. Sequencing was performed on peripheral blood, taken on day 0 of AZD1222 vaccination. The receptors here all came from an adult in good health.

V gene TRBV29-1 combines with J gene TRBJ2-5, with TRBD2 matching over 9 bases. J gave up 3 bases and V 4 bases, and 3 bases lay outside the gene matches. Germline-derived CDR1 and CDR2 are SQVTM and ANQGSEA. This CDR3 spans 13 amino acids. The CDR3 here is CSVVSSGEETQYF. The CDR3 coding sequence is TGCAGCGTTGTGTCTAGCGGGGAAGAGACCCAGTACTTC.

This chain joins TRBV19 and TRBJ1-6, with a possible D match to TRBD1 (5 bases). Germline CDR1 and CDR2: LNHDA and SQIVND (reference sequence). The V end was cut by 5 bases, the J end by 5 bases, with 19 bases between. This CDR3 has 17 residues. The DNA of the CDR3 is TGTGCCAGTAGTCCCCGCCGGTGGGGGGTGCATAATTCACCCCTCCACTTT. Its protein is CASSPRRWGVHNSPLHF.

The chain recombines TRBV5-6 with TRBJ1-2, with D unresolved. Per germline, CDR1 SGHDT and CDR2 YYEEEE. V lost 4 bases and J lost 8, with 27 bases in between. This CDR3 contains 17 residues. CDR3 bases: TGTGCCAGCAGCCCGACCCGGGAGCCAGGCAAAGACGAGGGCTACACCTTC. It specifies CASSPTREPGKDEGYTF.

V is TRBV11-2 and J is TRBJ2-7; no clear D. There are 12 residues in the CDR3. CDR1 SGHAT and CDR2 FQNNGV come from the germline V gene. V was trimmed by 5 bases and J by 7 bases, leaving 12 bases between them. Here the CDR3 reads CASSAQNGEQYF. CDR3 DNA sequence: TGTGCCAGCAGCGCTCAGAACGGGGAGCAGTACTTC.

The chain recombines TRBV19 with TRBJ1-6; 7 bases map to TRBD1. After removal of 1 base from V and 10 bases from J, the junction contained 7 bases not matched to a gene. The CDR3 consists of 15 residues. Germline V lookup: CDR1 LNHDA, CDR2 SQIVND (reference sequence). The CDR3 loop is CASSIGRQGVSPLHF. The CDR3 DNA reads as TGTGCCAGTAGTATAGGAAGACAGGGAGTCTCACCCCTCCACTTT.

The rearrangement links TRBV19 to TRBJ1-6; the match to TRBD1 covers 8 bases. V dropped 6 bases and J dropped 6; count of bases not matched to a gene: 4. Germline V gene data show CDR1 as LNHDA and CDR2 as SQIVND (reference sequence). The CDR3 spans 14 residues. Here the CDR3 DNA reads TGTGCCAGTAGCCGGACAGGGCGTAATTCACCCCTCCACTTT. Its protein is CASSRTGRNSPLHF.

This rearrangement joins TRBV7-2 to TRBJ2-7, with 12 bases lining up with TRBD2. Trimming cost V 5 bases and J 4 bases; bases outside gene matches: 9. Germline CDR1 and CDR2: SGHTA and FQGNSA. This CDR3 spans 16 amino acids. The CDR3 bases are TGTGCCAGCAGCACCTCCCCTAGCGGGGGGGAGTACGAGCAGTACTTC. Protein: CASSTSPSGGEYEQYF.

Worth noting for this clone: Other DNA sequences in the sample encode the same CDR3. V gene TRBV6-2 or TRBV6-3 combines with J gene TRBJ1-1; D uncertain. Germline V gene data show CDR1 as MNHEY and CDR2 as SVGEGT. The CDR3 runs 13 residues. The ends were cut back, 0 bases at V and 1 base at J, with 3 bases in the middle. The CDR3 sequence is CASSYSRNTEAFF. The CDR3 region has the DNA TGTGCCAGCAGTTACTCACGGAACACTGAAGCTTTCTTT.

CDR3 region: CASSYSGGLVDTQYF. The CDR3 bases are TGTGCCAGCAGTTACTCAGGGGGTTTGGTAGATACGCAGTATTTT. J is TRBJ2-3 and V is TRBV6-5; tentatively, D is TRBD1 (6 bases). CDR3 length equals 15 residues. Germline CDR1 and CDR2: MNHEY and SVGAGI. V lost 0 bases to trimming and J lost 5 bases, with 12 bases between them.

V gene TRBV19 combines with J gene TRBJ2-7, with no clear D. The CDR3 has 14 residues. Germline loops: CDR1 LNHDA, CDR2 SQIVND (reference sequence). The V end was cut by 1 base, the J end by 1 base, with 8 bases between. CDR3 protein: CASSIAGLSYEQYF. The CDR3 coding sequence is TGTGCCAGTAGTATAGCAGGCTTATCCTACGAGCAGTACTTC.

The chain employs TRBV7-3 and TRBJ2-5, with 9 positions matching TRBD2. J lost 3 bases, V lost 5 bases, and 7 bases had no gene match. CDR3 length: 15 amino acids. Germline CDR1 SGHTA, CDR2 FQGTGA. The CDR3 here is CASSLNPSGEETQYF. For the CDR3, the DNA is TGTGCCAGCAGCCTAAACCCTAGCGGGGAAGAGACCCAGTACTTC.

The V and J genes are TRBV5-4 and TRBJ2-3; TRBD2 agrees at 8 bases. Trimming cost V 5 bases and J 2 bases; bases outside gene matches: 10. Germline lookup yields CDR1 SGHNT and CDR2 YYREEE (reference sequence). The CDR3 loop spans 16 amino acids. The CDR3 loop is CASRAAGTRTTDTQYF. Written as DNA, the CDR3 is TGTGCCAGCAGAGCGGCGGGGACTAGGACCACAGATACGCAGTATTTT.

In DNA, the CDR3 is TGTGCCAGCAGTGCGGCAGGGGGCACTGAAGCTTTCTTT. Translating it yields CASSAAGGTEAFF. The chain has TRBV2 and TRBJ1-1; 7 positions agree with TRBD1. V lost 4 bases to trimming and J lost 4 bases; unmatched junction nucleotides: 3. CDR1 and CDR2 from the germline V gene are SNHLY and FYNNEI. CDR3 length: 13 amino acids.

The gene calls are TRBV5-5 and TRBJ1-1; 8 bases agree with TRBD1. Germline V gene sequence: CDR1 SGHKS, CDR2 YYEKEE (reference sequence). The CDR3 sequence is 17 residues long. V dropped 4 bases and J dropped 0; count of bases not matched to a gene: 11. CDR3 amino acids: CASSPLGQGRMNTEAFF. The DNA of the CDR3 is TGTGCCAGCAGCCCCTTAGGACAGGGACGCATGAACACTGAAGCTTTCTTT.

The rearrangement uses TRBV2 and TRBJ1-5; the D gene is possibly TRBD1 (5 bases). The CDR3 runs to 16 residues. The germline V gene has CDR1 SNHLY and CDR2 FYNNEI. Trimming took off 1 base at V and 4 bases at J, with 14 bases between the two ends. The CDR3 region is CASSEDFGGGNQPQHF. The CDR3 nucleotides read TGTGCCAGCAGTGAAGATTTTGGGGGGGGGAATCAGCCCCAGCATTTT.

V usage is TRBV27 and J usage is TRBJ1-5; no clear D gene. The V gene lost 3 bases and the J gene lost 9 bases, with 12 bases spanning the gap. CDR3 length equals 13 residues. Germline CDR1 MNHEY, CDR2 SMNVEV (reference sequence). CDR3 residues: CASSFRGSPPQHF. CDR3 DNA: TGTGCCAGCAGTTTTCGGGGATCACCGCCCCAGCATTTT.

This chain links TRBV18 with TRBJ1-5, with TRBD1 matching over 10 bases. The germline V gene encodes CDR1 KGHSH and CDR2 LQKENI. The CDR3 is 15 residues long. Trimming at V came to 6 bases and at J to 5 bases, leaving 7 bases not matched to a gene. The CDR3 DNA reads as TGTGCCAGCTCTTGGGGGACAGGGGCTGATCAGCCCCAGCATTTT. Encoded protein: CASSWGTGADQPQHF.

The chain uses TRBV3-1 (or the pseudogene TRBV3-2) and TRBJ2-7; 7 bases are a match to TRBD1. CDR3 length: 17 amino acids. In germline, CDR1 is LGHDT, CDR2 YNNKEL (reference sequence). Trimming cost V 3 bases and J 2 bases; bases outside gene matches: 13. CDR3 nucleotide sequence: TGTGCCAGCAGCCAGGGCTCCTTCCGGGACAGACCCTACGAGCAGTACTTC. It translates to CASSQGSFRDRPYEQYF.

The chain carries TRBV28 and TRBJ1-1, with D unresolved. This CDR3 has 13 residues. The V end lost 6 bases, the J end lost 1 base, and 9 bases lay between the germline ends. From germline, CDR1 is MDHEN and CDR2 SYDVKM. CDR3 in amino acids: CASSWTGNTEAFF. The DNA of the CDR3 is TGTGCCAGCAGCTGGACGGGGAACACTGAAGCTTTCTTT.

This clone was recorded a few times. V and J are TRBV7-9 and TRBJ1-5; TRBD1 agrees at 7 bases. Germline-derived CDR1 and CDR2 are SEHNR and FQNEAQ (reference sequence). The CDR3 extends over 15 amino acids. The J segment lost 6 bases and the V segment lost 1 base, leaving 6 bases of the junction unmatched. This chain's CDR3 is CASSLEGAPGQPQHF. CDR3 bases: TGTGCCAGCAGCTTAGAGGGGGCTCCGGGTCAGCCCCAGCATTTT.

The V gene is TRBV19, the J gene TRBJ1-1, with D maybe TRBD1 (5 bases). Per the germline V gene, CDR1 is LNHDA and CDR2 is SQIVND (reference sequence). Trimming shortened V by 4 bases and J by 1 base, and 16 bases separated the two germline ends. This CDR3 region has 16 residues. The DNA of the CDR3 is TGTGCCAGTAGTACTCCCCCGGGACGGGGGAACACTGAAGCTTTCTTT. Its translation: CASSTPPGRGNTEAFF.

The CDR3 sequence: CARGGGRDYNSPLHF. The CDR3 DNA reads TGTGCCAGAGGGGGGGGCCGAGATTATAATTCACCCCTCCACTTT. The chain recombines TRBV2 with TRBJ1-6; a weak D match, TRBD1 (6 bases). V was trimmed by 9 bases and J by 4 bases, leaving 16 bases between them. Germline V lookup: CDR1 SNHLY, CDR2 FYNNEI. The CDR3 contains 15 residues. Supplemented by reference TRBV2 and TRBJ1-6, the full variable domain reads EPEVTQTPSHQVTQMGQEVILRCVPISNHLYFYWYRQILGQKVEFLVSFYNNEISEKSEIFDDQFSVERPDGSNFTLKIRSTKLEDSAMYFCARGGGRDYNSPLHFGNGTRLTVT.

This chain uses TRBV30 with TRBJ1-5, with D unresolved. The CDR3 loop spans 13 amino acids. The germline V and J ends were trimmed by 3 bases and 2 bases, with 8 bases remaining between them. From germline, CDR1 is GTSNPN and CDR2 SVGIG (reference sequence). CDR3 residues: CAWRNGGNQPQHF. DNA of the CDR3: TGTGCCTGGAGAAACGGCGGCAATCAGCCCCAGCATTTT.

The chain recombines TRBV10-2 with TRBJ2-5; 16 nucleotides line up with TRBD2. Germline-derived CDR1 and CDR2 are WSHSY and SAAADI. V was clipped by 5 bases and J by 5 bases; unmatched bases: 5. The CDR3 length is 16 residues. The CDR3: CASSPGLAGGRETQYF. CDR3 nucleotide sequence: TGCGCCAGCAGTCCGGGACTAGCGGGGGGGAGGGAGACCCAGTACTTC.

The rearrangement links TRBV5-1 to TRBJ1-5; D unclear. The CDR3 has 14 residues. Germline V lookup: CDR1 SGHRS, CDR2 YFSETQ. With 0 bases removed from V and 5 bases from J, the gap between germline ends came to 9 bases. CDR3 sequence (DNA): TGCGCCAGCAGCTTGGGCGGGCGCGATCAGCCCCAGCATTTT. Its translation: CASSLGGRDQPQHF. Together with reference TRBV5-1 and TRBJ1-5, the CDR3 gives the full variable domain: KAGVTQTPRYLIKTRGQQVTLSCSPISGHRSVSWYQQTPGQGLQFLFEYFSETQRNKGNFPGRFSGRQFSNSRSEMNVSTLELGDSALYLCASSLGGRDQPQHFGDGTRLSIL.

The chain combines TRBV7-9 with TRBJ1-1, with D unresolved. The V gene's germline CDR1 is SEHNR and CDR2 FQNEAQ (reference sequence). Trimming shortened V by 8 bases and J by 1 base, and 20 bases separated the two germline ends. This CDR3 spans 16 amino acids. The CDR3 nucleotides read TGTGCCAGCCTCCTTACCCGAGACAACCCGAACACTGAAGCTTTCTTT. As protein: CASLLTRDNPNTEAFF.

The chain has TRBV28 and TRBJ1-6, with 12 bases identical to TRBD1. This CDR3 has 16 amino acids. In germline, CDR1 is MDHEN, CDR2 SYDVKM. V was clipped by 5 bases and J by 6 bases; unmatched bases: 5. CDR3 residues: CASSGDRGRTNSPLHF. CDR3 in DNA: TGTGCCAGCAGTGGGGACAGGGGGCGGACTAATTCACCCCTCCACTTT.

V and J are TRBV3-1 (or the pseudogene TRBV3-2) and TRBJ2-7; 11 nucleotides match TRBD2. CDR1 and CDR2 from the germline V gene are LGHDT and YNNKEL (reference sequence). There are 15 residues in the CDR3. V lost 5 bases to trimming and J lost 2 bases; unmatched junction nucleotides: 5. The CDR3 loop is CASSSLTSGTYEQYF. DNA for the CDR3: TGTGCCAGCAGCAGTCTGACTAGCGGGACCTACGAGCAGTACTTC.

V is TRBV20-1 and J is TRBJ2-7; possible D gene TRBD1, 5 bases. Germline lookup yields CDR1 DFQATT and CDR2 SNEGSKA (reference sequence). Trimming took off 4 bases at V and 4 bases at J, with 8 bases between the two ends. The CDR3 is 11 amino acids. CDR3 sequence (DNA): TGCAGTGCTAACAGGATTTACGAGCAGTACTTC. Translation: CSANRIYEQYF.